This TCR beta chain was observed in a study of T cell repertoires in cytomegalovirus infection (dated by TCRdb to between 2018 and 2021). At the level of the whole study: Because public TCR beta signatures pointed to carriage of CMV infection together with the matching HLA type, the HLA type of each donor mattered for the analysis. General study outcomes and caveats: In both this cohort and an independent roughly 350-donor cohort, the cumulative frequency of public TCR beta family members distinguished carriers of CMV infection plus the relevant HLA type. The ex vivo response was dominated by HLA-C-restricted CMV-specific TCR beta clonotypes, which also provided the single most frequent clonotype in two of eight donors.

This clonotype appeared many times. Its binding antigen is unknown. No base-level quality is on record; no much larger clone is a single base apart. Sequenced on an Illumina HiSeq 1500. Using fastp trimming at Q25 and MiXCR clonotype assembly, TCRdb reanalyzed the public sequencing data and kept in-frame beta chains. Identical CDR3 proteins give one entry, which carries the most common genes and DNA. Here the sample has about 260,000 distinct CDR3 sequences; roughly an eighth occur a single time. Jointly, the top ten make up around 8.7% of the sample. What was sequenced was PBMCs. The clonotype originates from a human donor in good health (CMV status not recorded). Some clones in this sample may be carry-over from other donors' samples.

In nucleotides, the sequence is TGTGCCAGCCGGACAGGAATCTACCAAGAGACCCAGTACTTC. Its product reads: CASRTGIYQETQYF. The receptor chain draws on TRBV2 and TRBJ2-5; the junction holds 7 bases that match TRBD1. From the germline V gene, CDR1 is SNHLY and CDR2 is FYNNEI. V ends up 8 bases short and J 0 bases short, with an unmatched junction base count of 6. Reading from cysteine to phenylalanine, the CDR3 counts 14 amino acids. The DNA shown is the 42-base CDR3, in frame from base 1. This CDR3, with the reference TRBV2 and TRBJ2-5 proteins standing in past its ends, gives the full variable domain EPEVTQTPSHQVTQMGQEVILRCVPISNHLYFYWYRQILGQKVEFLVSFYNNEISEKSEIFDDQFSVERPDGSNFTLKIRSTKLEDSAMYFCASRTGIYQETQYFGPGTRLLVL.